This TCR beta chain is drawn from a study of T-cell memory formation after mild COVID-19. Overall study context: The two donors had largely donor-specific TCR clusters. Whole-study findings and limits: While clones contracting from day 15 to 85 were balanced between CD4 and CD8, later expanders leaned CD4+.

A single record per CDR3 protein comes from TCRdb applying MiXCR to the 5' RACE reads. The sample holds approximately 300,000 distinct CDR3 sequences; around a sixth are singletons and the top ten take over 20%. This CDR3 contains 16 residues. V was clipped by 3 bases and J by 0 bases, with 12 bases between them. The germline V gene has CDR1 SQVTM and CDR2 ANQGSEA. This clonotype occurred many times. Its target is not known. This chain uses TRBV29-1 with TRBJ2-6, with a weak D call TRBD1 (6 bases). Sequencing input: PBMCs or a T cell subset sorted from them (not recorded which). The TCR sequence derives from a man aged 18 to 30 who had mild COVID-19 (a few samples of this study predate the infection). Cell type and time point are not known. The CDR3 sequence is CSVERDTDSGANVLTF. CDR3 bases: TGCAGCGTTGAGAGGGACACTGACTCTGGGGCCAACGTCCTGACTTTC.